The text below deals with one TCR beta chain. The target antigen is unknown. A multiplex PCR was run with 60 Vbeta primers and 13 Jbeta primers. Sequencing used immunoSEQ multiplex PCR; TCRdb keeps in-frame clones, though not all of them. Altogether around 150,000 clones are present, around 60% being singletons, with the ten largest covering roughly 6.8%. This sample was taken from a study of cytomegalovirus exposure and HLA in healthy donors. Overall study results and limits: Accurate HLA-A and HLA-B prediction from TCR beta sequences was reported for most subjects. As a later analysis showed, a missense DCLRE1C variant was linked to trimming of TCR beta V- and J-genes. A later analysis appeared to link common viral pathogens to several of the most significant clusters.

With V trimmed by 2 bases and J by 14 bases, 8 bases remained unmatched. The CDR3 is made up of 14 amino acids. The chain is built from TRBV5-3 and TRBJ2-1, with 12 bases matching TRBD2. TRBV5-3 carries the ORF label, with uncertain function. The source material was PBMCs. This receptor was obtained from a woman aged 55-69 years in good health and CMV-seropositive. CDR3 nucleotides: TGTGCCAGAAGCTTTTACACTAGCGGGAGGAGCGAGTTCTTC. Translation gives CARSFYTSGRSEFF.